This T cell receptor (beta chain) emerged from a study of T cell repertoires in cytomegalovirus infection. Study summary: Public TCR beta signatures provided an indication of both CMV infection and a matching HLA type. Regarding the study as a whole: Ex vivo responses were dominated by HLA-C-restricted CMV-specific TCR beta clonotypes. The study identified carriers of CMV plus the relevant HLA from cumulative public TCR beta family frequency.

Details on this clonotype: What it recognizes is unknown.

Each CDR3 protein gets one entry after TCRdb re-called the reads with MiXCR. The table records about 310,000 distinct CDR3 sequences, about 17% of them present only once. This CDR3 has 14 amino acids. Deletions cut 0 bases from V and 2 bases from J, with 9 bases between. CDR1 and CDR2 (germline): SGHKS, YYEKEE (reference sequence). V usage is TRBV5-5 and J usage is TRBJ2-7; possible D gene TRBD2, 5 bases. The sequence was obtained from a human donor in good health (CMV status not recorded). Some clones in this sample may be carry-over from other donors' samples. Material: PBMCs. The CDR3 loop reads CASSLDPGTYEQYF. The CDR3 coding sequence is TGTGCCAGCAGCTTGGATCCGGGAACCTACGAGCAGTACTTC.